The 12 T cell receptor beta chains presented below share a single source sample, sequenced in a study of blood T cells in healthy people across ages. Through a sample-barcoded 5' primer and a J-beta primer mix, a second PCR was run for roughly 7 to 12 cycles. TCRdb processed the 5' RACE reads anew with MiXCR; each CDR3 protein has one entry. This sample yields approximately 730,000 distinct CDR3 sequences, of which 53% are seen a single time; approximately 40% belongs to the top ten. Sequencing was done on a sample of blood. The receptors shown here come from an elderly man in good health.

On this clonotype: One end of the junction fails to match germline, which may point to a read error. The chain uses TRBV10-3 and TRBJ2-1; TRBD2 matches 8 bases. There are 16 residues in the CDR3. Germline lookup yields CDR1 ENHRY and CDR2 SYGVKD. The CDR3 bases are TGTACCATCAGTGTAAGCGGGAGTAACTCCTACAATGAGCAGTTCTTC. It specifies CTISVSGSNSYNEQFF.

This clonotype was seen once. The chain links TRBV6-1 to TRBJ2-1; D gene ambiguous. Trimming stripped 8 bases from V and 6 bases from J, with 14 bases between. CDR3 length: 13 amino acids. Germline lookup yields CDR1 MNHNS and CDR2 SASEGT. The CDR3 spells CASLPSVANEQFF. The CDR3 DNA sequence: TGTGCCAGCCTCCCAAGCGTGGCCAATGAGCAGTTCTTC.

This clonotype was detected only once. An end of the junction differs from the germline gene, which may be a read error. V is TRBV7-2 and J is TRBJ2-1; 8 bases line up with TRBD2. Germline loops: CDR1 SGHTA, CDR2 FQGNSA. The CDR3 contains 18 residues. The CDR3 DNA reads TGTGCCAGCAGCTTGGGTAACGGGAGGGCCAGGGCTTACAATGAGCAGTTTTTC. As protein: CASSLGNGRARAYNEQFF.

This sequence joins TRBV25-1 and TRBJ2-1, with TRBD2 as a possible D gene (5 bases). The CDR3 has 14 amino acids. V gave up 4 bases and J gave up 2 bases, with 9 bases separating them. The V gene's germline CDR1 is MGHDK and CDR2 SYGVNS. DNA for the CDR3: TGTGCCAGCAGTGGGACTCTTGCCTACAATGAGCAGTTCTTC. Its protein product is CASSGTLAYNEQFF.

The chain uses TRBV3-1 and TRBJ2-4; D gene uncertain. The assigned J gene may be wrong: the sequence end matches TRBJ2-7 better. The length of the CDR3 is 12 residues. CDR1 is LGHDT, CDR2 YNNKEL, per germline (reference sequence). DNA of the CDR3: TGTGCCAGCAGCCAAGGCCGCCACGAGCAGTACTTC. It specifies CASSQGRHEQYF.

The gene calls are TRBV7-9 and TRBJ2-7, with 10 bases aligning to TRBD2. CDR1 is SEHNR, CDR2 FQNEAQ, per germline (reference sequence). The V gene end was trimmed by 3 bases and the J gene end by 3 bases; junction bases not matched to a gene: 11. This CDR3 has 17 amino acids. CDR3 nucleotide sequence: TGTGCCAGCAGCTTGAGGGTAGCGGGAGGTTCAATCTACGAGCAGTACTTC. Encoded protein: CASSLRVAGGSIYEQYF.

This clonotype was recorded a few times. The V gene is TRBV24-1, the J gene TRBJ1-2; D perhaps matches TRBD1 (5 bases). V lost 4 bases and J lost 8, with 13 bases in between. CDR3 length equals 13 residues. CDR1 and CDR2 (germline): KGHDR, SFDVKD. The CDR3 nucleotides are TGTGCCACCAGTGACCCACGACAGAAGGGCTACACCTTC. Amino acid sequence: CATSDPRQKGYTF.

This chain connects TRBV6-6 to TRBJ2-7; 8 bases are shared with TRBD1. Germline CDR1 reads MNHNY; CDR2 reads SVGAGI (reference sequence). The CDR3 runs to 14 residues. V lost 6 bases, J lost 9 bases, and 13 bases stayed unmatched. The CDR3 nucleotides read TGTGCCAGCAGAACCCCCGGGACAGGTCCTGTGCAGTACTTC. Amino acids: CASRTPGTGPVQYF.

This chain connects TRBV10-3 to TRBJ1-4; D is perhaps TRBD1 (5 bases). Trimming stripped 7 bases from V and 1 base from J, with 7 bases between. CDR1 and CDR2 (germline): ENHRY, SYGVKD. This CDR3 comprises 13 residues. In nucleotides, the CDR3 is TGTGCCATCAACCAGGGAACTAATGAAAAACTGTTTTTT. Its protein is CAINQGTNEKLFF.

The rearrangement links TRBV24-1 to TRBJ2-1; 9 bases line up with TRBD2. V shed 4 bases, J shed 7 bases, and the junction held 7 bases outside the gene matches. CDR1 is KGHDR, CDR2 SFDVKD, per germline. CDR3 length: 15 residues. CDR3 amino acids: CATSERGLAPNEQFF. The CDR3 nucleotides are TGTGCCACCAGTGAACGGGGACTAGCTCCGAATGAGCAGTTCTTC.

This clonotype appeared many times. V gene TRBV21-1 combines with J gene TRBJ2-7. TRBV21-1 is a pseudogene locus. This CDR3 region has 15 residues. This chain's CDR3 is CASSKVPGSSYEQYF. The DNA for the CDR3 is TGTGCCAGCAGCAAAGTCCCAGGCAGTTCCTACGAGCAGTACTTC.

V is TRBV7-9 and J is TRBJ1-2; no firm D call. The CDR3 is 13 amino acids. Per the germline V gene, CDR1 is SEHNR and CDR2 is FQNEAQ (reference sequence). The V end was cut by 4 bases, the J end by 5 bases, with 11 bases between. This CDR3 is CASSSGSDYGYTF. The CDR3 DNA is TGTGCCAGCAGCTCGGGCAGCGATTATGGCTACACCTTC.